This TCR beta chain was obtained from a study of vaccination effects on CD4 cells after COVID-19. Overall study: Under the ViraFEST assay, PBMC were stimulated with viral peptide pools so that antigen-specific CD4+ T cells expanded. Sequencing was performed afterwards. General study points: Late post-vaccination samples showed marked contraction of infection- and vaccine-induced clones.

Assay used: immunoSEQ multiplex PCR; TCRdb lists only in-frame clones, some missing. The sample yields about 57,000 clones, nearly 80% seen once. This clone has only a few counts. What it binds is not known. Trimming cost V 6 bases and J 0 bases, with 11 bases left between them. Germline CDR1 is SNHLY and CDR2 is FYNNEI. This CDR3 is built from 14 residues. Culturing for approximately 10 days preceded CD4+ T cell isolation. Participants completed two doses of the BNT162b2 or mRNA-1273 vaccine. This receptor was obtained from a human donor who received a COVID-19 vaccine. V gene TRBV2 combines with J gene TRBJ1-2; D is uncertain. The material sequenced was CD4+ T cells from PBMCs cultured without peptide, taken after COVID-19 vaccination. Here the CDR3 DNA reads TGTGCCAGCAGGGTGCCGGAAGCTAACTATGGCTACACCTTC. This codes for CASRVPEANYGYTF.